The clone carrying this T cell receptor beta chain was recorded only once. What it recognizes is unknown. This CDR3 is 13 amino acids long. V shed 9 bases, J shed 3 bases, and the junction held 3 bases outside the gene matches. Germline V gives CDR1 MGHRA, CDR2 YSYEKL. This specimen belongs to a study of T cell responses to AZD1222 COVID-19 vaccine. Repertoires were generated with immunoSEQ multiplex PCR, while TCRdb's copy carries only in-frame clones and drops some. The top ten clones hold around 1.5% of a sample with 150,000 to 180,000 clones, more than 90% of them seen once. Study-level points and caveats: Females made up more of the donors, who were largely white British, and clonal diversity may have come out too low. Spike-specific TCR depth and breadth grew after two AZD1222 doses.

The receptor was isolated from an adult who received the AZD1222 COVID-19 vaccine. The V and J genes are TRBV4-1 and TRBJ2-3; 10 nucleotides agree with TRBD1. This sample comprised peripheral blood, obtained 28 days after the second AZD1222 dose. The CDR3 region is CASRTGGTDTQYF. CDR3 coding DNA: TGCGCCAGTCGGACAGGGGGAACAGATACGCAGTATTTT.